The present T cell receptor (beta chain) was sequenced within a study of human T cells and chemical hapten exposure. Study-level information: Read at 6 days, the patch tests placed 0.01% DPC on the upper back.

TCRdb re-analysed the RACE reads in MiXCR, keeping a single row per CDR3 protein. The sample shows under 300,000 distinct CDR3 sequences, over 7.5% of them seen only once. Time point reported: pre-sensitization, week 0. Described treatment: therapeutic diphenylcyclopropenone sensitization with weekly scalp DPC. The length of the CDR3 is 14 residues. V lost 4 bases and J 7 bases, leaving 16 bases between the germline ends. This clonotype was picked up a small number of times. The genes are TRBV12-3 or TRBV12-4 and TRBJ1-1; D may be TRBD1 (5 bases). The TCR originated in a man younger than 35 with alopecia areata. Some clones in this sample may be carry-over from other donors' samples. The sample here was whole blood, taken in connection with sensitization to the hapten diphenylcyclopropenone (DPC). The CDR3 loop reads CASSSSTGAIEAFF. The CDR3 nucleotides are TGTGCCAGCAGTTCCTCCACAGGAGCGATTGAAGCTTTCTTT.